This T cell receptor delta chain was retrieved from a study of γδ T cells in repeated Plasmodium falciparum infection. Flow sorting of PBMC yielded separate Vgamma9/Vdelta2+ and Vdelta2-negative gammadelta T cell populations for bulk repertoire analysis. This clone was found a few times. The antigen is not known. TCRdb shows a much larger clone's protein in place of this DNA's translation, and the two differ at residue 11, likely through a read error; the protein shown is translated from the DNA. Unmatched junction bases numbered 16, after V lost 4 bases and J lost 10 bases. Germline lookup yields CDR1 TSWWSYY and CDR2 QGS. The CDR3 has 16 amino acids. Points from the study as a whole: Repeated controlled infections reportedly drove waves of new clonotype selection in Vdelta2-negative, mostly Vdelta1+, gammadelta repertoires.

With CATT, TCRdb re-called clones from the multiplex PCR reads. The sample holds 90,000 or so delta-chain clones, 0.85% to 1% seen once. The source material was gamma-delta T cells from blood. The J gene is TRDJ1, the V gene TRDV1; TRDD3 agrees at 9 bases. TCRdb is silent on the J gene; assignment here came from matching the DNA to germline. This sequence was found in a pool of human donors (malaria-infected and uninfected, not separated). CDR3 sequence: CALGVLGYWGTAGLIF. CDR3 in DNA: TGTGCTCTTGGGGTTTTAGGGTACTGGGGGACGGCAGGACTCATCTTT.